This T cell receptor beta chain comes out of a study of CDR3 diversity in severe acne. TCRdb redid the calling of the PCR reads with MiXCR, one entry per CDR3 protein. Altogether around 83,000 distinct CDR3 sequences are present, about 53% being singletons, with the ten largest covering 9.5% to 13%. This CDR3 is 12 amino acids long. Trimming took 5 bases from V and 3 from J, leaving 8 bases between them. On this clonotype: This may come from a read error, since a much larger clone is one base off. The conserved phenylalanine or tryptophan normally closing the CDR3 is absent here, so this likely arose from a read error.

The sample comprised blood. The genes are TRBV12-3 or TRBV12-4 and TRBJ2-7, with D possibly being TRBD2 (5 bases). The TCR comes from a male donor with severe acne vulgaris. In nucleotides, the CDR3 is TGTGCCAGCAGTCTTGCGGGCTACGAGCAGTACCTC. Translated: CASSLAGYEQYL.